The clone carrying this TCR beta chain was counted at least ten times. No antigen is known for it. The sample belongs to a study of human T cells and chemical hapten exposure. Looking at the study overall: A roughly 2 cm by roughly 2 cm inner upper arm patch received 2% DPC for sensitization. Study-wide findings and caveats: TCRs whose frequency exceeded 1 in 1000 remained the same following DPC sensitization. Expanded TCR counts at PT1 were positively correlated with the patch test score.

Each CDR3 protein gets one entry after TCRdb re-called the RACE reads with MiXCR. Of about 71,000 distinct CDR3 sequences listed, 11% were seen once; the top ten hold 1.4%. Specified time point: patch test 3, about 24 weeks after DPC sensitization. As to treatment: therapeutic diphenylcyclopropenone sensitization with weekly scalp DPC. This CDR3 has 12 amino acids. Trimming left V 5 bases short and J 7 bases short, with 9 bases between. Germline CDR1 SEHNR, CDR2 FQNEAQ (reference sequence). Specimen: whole blood, collected in connection with sensitization to the hapten diphenylcyclopropenone (DPC). The V call is TRBV7-9, the J call TRBJ2-4, with D unclear. The sequence derives from a woman between 45 and 60 years old with alopecia areata. Some clones in this sample may be carry-over from other donors' samples. As DNA, the CDR3 is TGTGCCAGCAGCACCGATTCGAACATTCAGTACTTC. Translating it yields CASSTDSNIQYF.